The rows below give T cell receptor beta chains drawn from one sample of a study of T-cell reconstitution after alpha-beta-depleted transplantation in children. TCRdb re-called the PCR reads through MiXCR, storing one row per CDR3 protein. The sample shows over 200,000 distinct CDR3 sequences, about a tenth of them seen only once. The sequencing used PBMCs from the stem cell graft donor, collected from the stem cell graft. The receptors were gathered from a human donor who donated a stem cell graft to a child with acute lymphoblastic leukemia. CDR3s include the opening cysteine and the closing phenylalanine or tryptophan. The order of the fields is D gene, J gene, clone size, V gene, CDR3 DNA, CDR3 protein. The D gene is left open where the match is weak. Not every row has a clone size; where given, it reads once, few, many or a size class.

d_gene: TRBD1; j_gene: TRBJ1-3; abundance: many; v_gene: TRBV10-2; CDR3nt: TGCGCCAGCAGTGGCTTGACAGGGGGCTCGCCTGGAAACACCATATATTTT; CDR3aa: CASSGLTGGSPGNTIYF
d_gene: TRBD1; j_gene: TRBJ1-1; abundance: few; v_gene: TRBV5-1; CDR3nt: TGCGCCAGCAGCCGAGACCTACAGGGGTTGAACACTGAAGCTTTCTTT; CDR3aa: CASSRDLQGLNTEAFF
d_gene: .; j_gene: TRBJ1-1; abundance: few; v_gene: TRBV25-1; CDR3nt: TGTGCCAGCAGTGACCGGTTGTTGGTGAACACTGAAGCTTTCTTT; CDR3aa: CASSDRLLVNTEAFF
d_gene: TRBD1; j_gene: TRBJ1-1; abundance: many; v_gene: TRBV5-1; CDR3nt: TGCGCCAGCAGCTTGGATTTGGACAGGAGGGAAGCTTTCTTT; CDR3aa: CASSLDLDRREAFF
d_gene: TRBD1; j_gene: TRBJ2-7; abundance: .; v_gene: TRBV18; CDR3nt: TGTGCCAGCTCACCGTTGGGACAGGGAGAATACGAGCAGTACTTC; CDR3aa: CASSPLGQGEYEQYF
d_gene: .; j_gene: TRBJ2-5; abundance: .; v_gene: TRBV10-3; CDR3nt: TGTGCCATCAGTGAGTCCGTGGGGAATCAAGAGACCCAGTACTTC; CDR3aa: CAISESVGNQETQYF
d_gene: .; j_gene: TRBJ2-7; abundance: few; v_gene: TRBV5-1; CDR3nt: TGCGCCAGCAGCTTGGAATCCTCGGTGTACGAGCAGTACTTC; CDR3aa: CASSLESSVYEQYF
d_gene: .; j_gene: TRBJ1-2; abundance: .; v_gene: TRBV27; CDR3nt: TGTGCCAGCAGTTCCGATTTGGGGGGCGCTTTTGGCTACACCTTC; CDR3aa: CASSSDLGGAFGYTF
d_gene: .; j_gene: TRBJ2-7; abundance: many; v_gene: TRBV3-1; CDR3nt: TGTGCCAGCAGCCAATCTGCTATCGGGGTATTCGAGCAGTACTTC; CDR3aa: CASSQSAIGVFEQYF
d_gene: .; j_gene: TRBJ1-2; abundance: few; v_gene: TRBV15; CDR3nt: TGTGCCACCAGCAGAGCCACAGGGAGGAATGGCTACACCTTC; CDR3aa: CATSRATGRNGYTF
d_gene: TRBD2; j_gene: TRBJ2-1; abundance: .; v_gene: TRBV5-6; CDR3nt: TGTGCCAGCAGCTTGGCTTTACTAGCGGGGGACGAGCAGTTCTTC; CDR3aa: CASSLALLAGDEQFF
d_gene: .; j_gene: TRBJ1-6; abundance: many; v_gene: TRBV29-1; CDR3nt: TGCAGCGTAACGGACAGCCCTAATTCACCCCTCCACTTT; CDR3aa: CSVTDSPNSPLHF
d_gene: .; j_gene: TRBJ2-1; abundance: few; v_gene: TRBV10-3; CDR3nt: TGTGCCATCAGTGAGTGGGAGAGCTCCTACAATGAGCAGTTCTTC; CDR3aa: CAISEWESSYNEQFF
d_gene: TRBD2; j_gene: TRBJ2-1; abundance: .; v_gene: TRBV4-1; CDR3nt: TGCGCCAGCACCCCGAGGGAGCGGGGGGGCCAGAATGAGCAGTTCTTC; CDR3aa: CASTPRERGGQNEQFF
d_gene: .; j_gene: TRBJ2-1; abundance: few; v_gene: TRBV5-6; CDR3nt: TGTGCCAGCAGCTTGGTCGGGCAAGGGGTAAGGGAGCAGTTCTTC; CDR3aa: CASSLVGQGVREQFF
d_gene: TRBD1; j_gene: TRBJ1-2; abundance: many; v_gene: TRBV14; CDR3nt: TGTGCCAGCAGCCATTTCGGGACAGGGAGCTATGGCTACACCTTC; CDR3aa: CASSHFGTGSYGYTF
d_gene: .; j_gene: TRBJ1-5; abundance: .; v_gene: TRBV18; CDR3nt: TGTGCCAGCTCACCCGAAGTGGGGGATGGCAATCAGCCCCAGCATTTT; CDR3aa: CASSPEVGDGNQPQHF
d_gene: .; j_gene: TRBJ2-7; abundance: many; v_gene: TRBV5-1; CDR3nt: TGCGCCAGCAGCCCACAAGACAGGTTCCACGAGCAGTACTTC; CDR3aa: CASSPQDRFHEQYF
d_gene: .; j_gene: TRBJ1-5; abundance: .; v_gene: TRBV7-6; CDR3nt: TGTGCCAGCAGCTTAGTCGAGGAGGATAGCAATCAGCCCCAGCATTTT; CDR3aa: CASSLVEEDSNQPQHF
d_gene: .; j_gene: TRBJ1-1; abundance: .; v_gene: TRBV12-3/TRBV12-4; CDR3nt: TGTGCCAGCAGTTTAGAGGGGGAGACTGAAGCTTTCTTT; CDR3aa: CASSLEGETEAFF
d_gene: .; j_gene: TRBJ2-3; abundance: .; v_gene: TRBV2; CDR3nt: TGTGCCAGCAAAGATGGGGTAGGGCCAAATGAAGGTACGCAGTATTTT; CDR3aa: CASKDGVGPNEGTQYF
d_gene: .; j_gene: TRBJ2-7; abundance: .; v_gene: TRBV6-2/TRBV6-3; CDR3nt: TGTGCCAGCAGCTCCGTGGGGCGGGTCCACGAGCAGTACTTC; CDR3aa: CASSSVGRVHEQYF
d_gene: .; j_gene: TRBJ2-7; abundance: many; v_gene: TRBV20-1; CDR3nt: TGCAGTGCTAGAGACGTGGCAGGAAGAATCTACGAGCAGTACTTC; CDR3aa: CSARDVAGRIYEQYF
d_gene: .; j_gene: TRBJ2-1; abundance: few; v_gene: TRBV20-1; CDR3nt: TGCAGTGCTCCACCAGAACGAGCCTACAATGAGCAGTTCTTC; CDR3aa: CSAPPERAYNEQFF
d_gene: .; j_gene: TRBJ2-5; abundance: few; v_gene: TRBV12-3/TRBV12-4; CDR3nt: TGTGCCAGCAGTGGCATCTGGGGCCAAGAGACCCAGTACTTC; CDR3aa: CASSGIWGQETQYF
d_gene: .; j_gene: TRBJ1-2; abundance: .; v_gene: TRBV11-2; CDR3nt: TGTGCCAGCAGCTGGGGGGGCACCTATGGCTACACCTTC; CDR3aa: CASSWGGTYGYTF